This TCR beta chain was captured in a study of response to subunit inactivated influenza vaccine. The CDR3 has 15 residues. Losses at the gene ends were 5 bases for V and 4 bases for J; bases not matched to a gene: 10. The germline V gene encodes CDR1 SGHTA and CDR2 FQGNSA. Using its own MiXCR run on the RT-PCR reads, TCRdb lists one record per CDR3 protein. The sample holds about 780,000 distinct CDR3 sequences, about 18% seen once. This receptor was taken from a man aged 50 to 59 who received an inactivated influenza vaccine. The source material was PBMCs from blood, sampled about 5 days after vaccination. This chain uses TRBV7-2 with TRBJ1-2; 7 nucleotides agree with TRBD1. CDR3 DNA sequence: TGTGCCAGCAGCCTTTGGGACAGTGGAACCTATGGCTACACCTTC. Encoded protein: CASSLWDSGTYGYTF.